These 31 T cell receptor beta chains were sequenced from one sample in a study of CD8 T cells in Susac syndrome. RNA amounts of roughly 0.45 to 1 ug underwent reverse transcription with random hexamers. In TCRdb, the immunoSEQ multiplex PCR reads were re-called with MiXCR into one record per CDR3 protein. The table records a few hundred thousand distinct CDR3 sequences, over 75% of them present only once. Source material: CD8+ T cells from PBMCs. The receptors were sampled from a human donor with multiple sclerosis.

The table lists this clonotype with a few counts. This chain's CDR3 is CASSFWDGYEQYF. CDR3 DNA: TGTGCCAGCAGCTTCTGGGACGGCTACGAGCAGTACTTC. The chain joins TRBV5-5 to TRBJ2-7; D may correspond to TRBD1 or TRBD2 (5 bases each). Germline CDR1 and CDR2: SGHKS and YYEKEE (reference sequence). The CDR3 is made up of 13 amino acids. With 2 bases removed from V and 3 bases from J, the gap between germline ends came to 9 bases.

The CDR3 region has the DNA TGTGCCTGGATGGCAGGGATAAACACCGGGGAGCTGTTTTTT. Amino acid sequence: CAWMAGINTGELFF. The genes are TRBV30 and TRBJ2-2; the D gene is possibly TRBD1 (5 bases). Per the germline V gene, CDR1 is GTSNPN and CDR2 is SVGIG (reference sequence). The germline V and J ends were trimmed by 4 bases and 2 bases, with 11 bases remaining between them. The CDR3 length is 14 residues.

V is TRBV10-3 and J is TRBJ1-5, with 10 bases identical to TRBD1. The CDR3 extends over 16 amino acids. Looked up from germline, CDR1 is ENHRY and CDR2 is SYGVKD. V was pared by 2 bases and J by 4 bases, with 5 bases of the junction left unmatched. CDR3 bases: TGTGCCATCAGTGAGGTCCGGACAGGGGGGAATCAGCCCCAGCATTTT. As protein: CAISEVRTGGNQPQHF.

The V and J genes are TRBV5-6 and TRBJ2-1; D uncertain. Trimming stripped 6 bases from V and 4 bases from J, with 11 bases between. Germline loops: CDR1 SGHDT, CDR2 YYEEEE. This CDR3 contains 13 residues. This CDR3 reads CASNPSSYNEQFF. CDR3 DNA: TGTGCCAGCAACCCGAGTAGTTACAATGAGCAGTTCTTC.

This chain joins TRBV4-3 and TRBJ2-5; D not certain. The germline V gene has CDR1 LGHNA and CDR2 YSLEER. CDR3 length: 16 amino acids. V was trimmed by 0 bases and J by 4 bases, leaving 15 bases between them. The CDR3 spells CASSQERGIGRETQYF. The CDR3 DNA sequence: TGCGCCAGCAGCCAAGAACGAGGCATCGGAAGAGAGACCCAGTACTTC.

The chain recombines TRBV7-9 with TRBJ1-1; D is ambiguous. The CDR3 runs to 12 residues. From germline, CDR1 is SEHNR and CDR2 FQNEAQ (reference sequence). V shed 3 bases and J shed 4 bases, with 6 bases lying between them. The DNA of the CDR3 is TGTGCCAGCAGCTTTGGTCCCACTGAAGCTTTCTTT. Its protein is CASSFGPTEAFF.

This chain uses TRBV27 with TRBJ2-2; unclear D gene. The CDR3 extends over 15 amino acids. Trimming left V 9 bases short and J 6 bases short, with 20 bases between. Looked up from germline, CDR1 is MNHEY and CDR2 is SMNVEV (reference sequence). The CDR3 DNA reads TGTGCCAGTAGACCGGTTGTCGGTGCGGCCGGGGAGCTGTTTTTT. The encoded protein is CASRPVVGAAGELFF.

This rearrangement joins TRBV2 to TRBJ2-7, with TRBD2 as a possible D gene (5 bases). Per germline, CDR1 SNHLY and CDR2 FYNNEI. Trimming took 0 bases from V and 3 from J, leaving 12 bases between them. The CDR3 runs to 15 residues. This CDR3 reads CASSEARGLDYEQYF. The CDR3 DNA reads TGTGCCAGCAGTGAAGCAAGAGGGCTAGACTACGAGCAGTACTTC. The whole variable domain, filled in from reference TRBV2 and TRBJ2-7, reads EPEVTQTPSHQVTQMGQEVILRCVPISNHLYFYWYRQILGQKVEFLVSFYNNEISEKSEIFDDQFSVERPDGSNFTLKIRSTKLEDSAMYFCASSEARGLDYEQYFGPGTRLTVT.

The chain recombines TRBV7-9 with TRBJ2-1, with TRBD2 identical over 9 bases. Germline CDR1 is SEHNR and CDR2 is FQNEAQ (reference sequence). With V trimmed by 6 bases and J by 7 bases, 16 bases remained unmatched. This CDR3 is 17 amino acids long. The CDR3 DNA sequence: TGTGCCAGCAGTCCCCGCCGGTTGGCGGGAGGGCCTAATGAGCAGTTCTTC. It is translated as CASSPRRLAGGPNEQFF.

This clonotype was seen a handful of times. This chain joins TRBV11-1 and TRBJ2-1, with a possible D match to TRBD2 (5 bases). Germline assignment: CDR1 SGHAT and CDR2 FQDESV (reference sequence). The CDR3 sequence is 14 residues long. The V and J ends lost 7 bases and 3 bases respectively, with 13 bases between them. The CDR3 nucleotides read TGTGCCAGCACCCCCCAAGCGGACTACAATGAGCAGTTCTTC. Translation: CASTPQADYNEQFF.

The chain combines TRBV27 with TRBJ2-7; D possibly corresponds to TRBD2 (6 bases). CDR1 is MNHEY and CDR2 is SMNVEV in the germline V gene (reference sequence). The CDR3 covers 15 residues. V was pared by 7 bases and J by 3 bases, with 19 bases between. CDR3 sequence (DNA): TGTGCCAGCACCCTGGGGCAGGGAGGATACTACGAGCAGTACTTC. As protein: CASTLGQGGYYEQYF.

The gene calls are TRBV30 and TRBJ2-7; D possibly uses TRBD1 or TRBD2 (5 bases each). V lost 7 bases and J 5 bases, leaving 15 bases between the germline ends. The CDR3 totals 12 residues. In germline, CDR1 is GTSNPN, CDR2 SVGIG (reference sequence). The CDR3 loop reads CAFRDGGHEQYF. The CDR3 DNA reads as TGTGCCTTCCGGGACGGAGGCCACGAGCAGTACTTC.

There are a few counts of this clonotype. The chain couples TRBV30 to TRBJ1-2; 9 bases are a match to TRBD1. Unmatched junction bases numbered 1, after V lost 2 bases and J lost 3 bases. The CDR3 sequence is 13 residues long. The V gene's germline CDR1 is GTSNPN and CDR2 SVGIG (reference sequence). CDR3 sequence reads: CAWSYRGHYGYTF. Written as DNA, the CDR3 is TGTGCCTGGAGTTACAGGGGGCACTATGGCTACACCTTC.

The genes are TRBV27 and TRBJ2-3, with 8 bases identical to TRBD1. This CDR3 is built from 17 residues. Per the germline V gene, CDR1 is MNHEY and CDR2 is SMNVEV (reference sequence). V lost 7 bases, J lost 4 bases, and 16 bases stayed unmatched. CDR3 sequence: CASTTRVVTGVSDTQYF. CDR3 coding DNA: TGTGCCAGCACCACTCGAGTAGTGACAGGGGTGTCAGATACGCAGTATTTT.

This clonotype came up once. Sequence at one end of the junction differs from germline and may be a read error. This chain joins TRBV12-3 or TRBV12-4 and TRBJ1-4; the D gene is possibly TRBD1 (6 bases). CDR3 size: 14 residues. The CDR3 here is CASRLGGTNEKLFF. The CDR3 DNA follows: TGTGCCAGCAGATTAGGGGGAACTAATGAAAAACTGTTTTTT.

The V call is TRBV27, the J call TRBJ2-1; D is undetermined. With 1 base removed from V and 5 bases from J, the gap between germline ends came to 12 bases. The CDR3 runs to 15 residues. Germline CDR1 and CDR2: MNHEY and SMNVEV (reference sequence). CDR3 amino acids: CASSLWPLGDNEQFF. CDR3 coding DNA: TGTGCCAGCAGTTTATGGCCACTTGGAGACAATGAGCAGTTCTTC.

The chain is built from TRBV24-1 and TRBJ2-1; 12 bases map to TRBD2. Germline lookup yields CDR1 KGHDR and CDR2 SFDVKD. V lost 3 bases, J lost 0 bases, and 8 bases stayed unmatched. CDR3 length: 19 amino acids. This CDR3 reads CATSDTGLAGLVSYNEQFF. In DNA, the CDR3 is TGTGCCACCAGTGATACGGGACTAGCGGGCCTCGTCTCCTACAATGAGCAGTTCTTC.

This chain links TRBV15 with TRBJ2-7, with 7 bases fitting TRBD1. With V trimmed by 3 bases and J by 3 bases, 5 bases remained unmatched. The CDR3 covers 14 residues. Germline V gives CDR1 LNHNV, CDR2 YYDKDF (reference sequence). CDR3 nucleotides: TGTGCCACCAGCAGGAGCCAGGGGGACTACGAGCAGTACTTC. Protein sequence: CATSRSQGDYEQYF.

The chain combines TRBV15 with TRBJ2-3, with D maybe TRBD1 (5 bases). V was cut by 3 bases and J by 1 base, with 17 bases left in between. The CDR3 consists of 17 residues. Germline assignment: CDR1 LNHNV and CDR2 YYDKDF (reference sequence). CDR3: CATSRDLGVVRTDTQYF. For the CDR3, the DNA is TGTGCCACCAGCAGGGATTTAGGGGTAGTTCGCACAGATACGCAGTATTTT.

The chain uses TRBV12-3 or TRBV12-4 and TRBJ2-3; D is undetermined. CDR3 length: 12 amino acids. V was shortened by 6 bases and J by 6 bases, with 10 bases between the two germline ends. For the CDR3, the DNA is TGTGCCAGCAGCACTCCGGAGGATACGCAGTATTTT. This translates into CASSTPEDTQYF.

V and J are TRBV14 and TRBJ1-1; 7 positions match TRBD1. The V and J ends lost 6 bases and 0 bases, in that order; junction bases with no gene match: 13. This CDR3 has 17 residues. Germline CDR1 is SGHDN and CDR2 is FVKESK. For the CDR3, the DNA is TGTGCCAGCAGGAGATCGGGACAGACCCTTATGAACACTGAAGCTTTCTTT. Its translation is CASRRSGQTLMNTEAFF. The full variable domain, with the rest looked up from reference TRBV14 and TRBJ1-1, is EAGVTQFPSHSVIEKGQTVTLRCDPISGHDNLYWYRRVMGKEIKFLLHFVKESKQDESGMPNNRFLAERTGGTYSTLKVQPAELEDSGVYFCASRRSGQTLMNTEAFFGQGTRLTVV.

The J gene is TRBJ2-7, the V gene TRBV7-2; 8 bases map to TRBD2. CDR3 length equals 13 residues. The trim removed 7 bases at V and 5 bases at J, leaving 7 bases unmatched. Per germline, CDR1 SGHTA and CDR2 FQGNSA. The CDR3 region has the DNA TGTGCCAGCATCGGCGGGAGGTATAACGAGCAGTACTTC. As protein: CASIGGRYNEQYF.

This clonotype was observed a handful of times. This rearrangement joins TRBV4-1 to TRBJ1-5; 8 positions agree with TRBD1. V was pared by 0 bases and J by 5 bases, with 3 bases of the junction left unmatched. This CDR3 has 15 residues. CDR1 and CDR2 (germline): MGHRA, YSYEKL. The CDR3 protein is CASSQDGTGHQPQHF. For the CDR3, the DNA is TGCGCCAGCAGCCAAGATGGGACAGGTCATCAGCCCCAGCATTTT.

The rearrangement links TRBV28 to TRBJ2-7; D perhaps matches TRBD2 (6 bases). With 2 bases removed from V and 4 bases from J, the gap between germline ends came to 12 bases. Germline lookup yields CDR1 MDHEN and CDR2 SYDVKM. CDR3 length equals 14 residues. The CDR3 spells CASSLHRGLYEQYF. The CDR3 region has the DNA TGTGCCAGCAGTTTACATCGGGGACTGTACGAGCAGTACTTC.

This clonotype appeared a single time. V usage is TRBV10-2 and J usage is TRBJ2-1; 12 bases match TRBD2. J was trimmed by 5 bases and V by 4 bases; bases with no gene match: 3. From germline, CDR1 is WSHSY and CDR2 SAAADI. The CDR3 is 15 amino acids. The CDR3 DNA reads as TGCGCCAGCAGTGGGACTAGCGGGACACACAATGAGCAGTTCTTC. Protein product: CASSGTSGTHNEQFF.

The chain couples TRBV19 to TRBJ1-3, with D possibly TRBD1 on 5 matching bases. V lost 7 bases and J lost 0, with 13 bases in between. The CDR3 consists of 15 residues. CDR1 is LNHDA and CDR2 is SQIVND in the germline V gene (reference sequence). CDR3 protein: CASTRGRNSGNTIYF. In DNA, the CDR3 is TGTGCCAGTACGAGGGGACGGAACTCTGGAAACACCATATATTTT.

This clonotype was seen a single time. This CDR3 reads CASSQDPVLAGGFNEQFF. The CDR3 coding sequence is TGTGCCAGCAGCCAAGACCCCGTTCTAGCGGGAGGGTTTAATGAGCAGTTCTTC. The chain has TRBV2 and TRBJ2-1; 12 bases align to TRBD2. The V and J ends lost 6 bases and 7 bases, in that order; junction bases with no gene match: 16. Germline V CDR1 and CDR2: SNHLY, FYNNEI. This CDR3 spans 18 amino acids.

The chain carries TRBV12-3 or TRBV12-4 and TRBJ2-4; D remains unclear. V lost 3 bases, J lost 1 base, and 1 base lay in between. The CDR3 spans 12 residues. Here the CDR3 reads CASSFAKNIQYF. In DNA, the CDR3 is TGTGCCAGCAGTTTCGCCAAAAACATTCAGTACTTC.

The V call is TRBV28, the J call TRBJ2-7; D gene uncertain. Germline V gene lookup returns CDR1 MDHEN and CDR2 SYDVKM. The CDR3 has 13 residues. V lost 6 bases, J lost 1 base, and 10 bases lay in between. In DNA, the CDR3 is TGTGCCAGCAGGTACGCTGGTTCCTACGAGCAGTACTTC. It yields the protein CASRYAGSYEQYF. Full variable domain (rest looked up from reference TRBV28 and TRBJ2-7): DVKVTQSSRYLVKRTGEKVFLECVQDMDHENMFWYRQDPGLGLRLIYFSYDVKMKEKGDIPEGYSVSREKKERFSLILESASTNQTSMYLCASRYAGSYEQYFGPGTRLTVT.

This chain joins TRBV4-3 and TRBJ1-2; D call uncertain. The CDR3 extends over 13 amino acids. CDR1 and CDR2 from the germline V gene are LGHNA and YSLEER. Trimming removed 4 bases at V and 4 bases at J, with 10 bases between. The CDR3 bases are TGCGCCAGCAGCCTCGGGTTCCTCTATGGCTACACCTTC. As protein: CASSLGFLYGYTF.

This rearrangement joins TRBV28 to TRBJ2-5; 7 nucleotides align to TRBD2. The CDR3 runs 14 residues. The trim removed 6 bases at V and 4 bases at J, leaving 8 bases unmatched. Germline V gives CDR1 MDHEN, CDR2 SYDVKM. The CDR3 spells CASSWDYPPETQYF. CDR3 sequence (DNA): TGTGCCAGCAGCTGGGACTACCCACCAGAGACCCAGTACTTC. The variable domain in full, completed from reference TRBV28 and TRBJ2-5, reads DVKVTQSSRYLVKRTGEKVFLECVQDMDHENMFWYRQDPGLGLRLIYFSYDVKMKEKGDIPEGYSVSREKKERFSLILESASTNQTSMYLCASSWDYPPETQYFGPGTRLLVL.